The 27 T cell receptor beta chains reported below all come from one sample, sequenced in a study of OX40 agonist ivuxolimab in advanced cancers. This table comes from immunoSEQ multiplex PCR, and its TCRdb copy is limited to in-frame clones, with some not included. Among 30,000 to 40,000 clones, roughly four fifths were seen once, and the ten largest hold less than 25%. The specimen comprised CD4+ or CD8+ T cells sorted from blood, sampled in a trial of the OX40 agonist ivuxolimab. The source of these receptors is an adult with an advanced solid tumor such as melanoma, head and neck, liver or kidney cancer.

The chain carries TRBV6-5 and TRBJ2-1; 10 bases map to TRBD1. Germline CDR1 is MNHEY and CDR2 is SVGAGI. After removal of 4 bases from V and 6 bases from J, the junction contained 9 bases not matched to a gene. The CDR3 contains 16 residues. The CDR3, as DNA: TGTGCCAGCAGTTCGACAGGGGGCGCCCCAGGCAATGAGCAGTTCTTC. Its protein is CASSSTGGAPGNEQFF.

The chain combines TRBV5-6 with TRBJ2-3; 9 bases map to TRBD2. The CDR3 consists of 17 residues. The germline V gene has CDR1 SGHDT and CDR2 YYEEEE. V dropped 1 base and J dropped 1; count of bases not matched to a gene: 7. CDR3 sequence: CASSLKLAGVGTDTQYF. The CDR3 nucleotides read TGTGCCAGCAGCTTGAAGTTAGCGGGAGTGGGCACAGATACGCAGTATTTT. The complete variable domain, with remaining parts taken from reference TRBV5-6 and TRBJ2-3, reads DAGVTQSPTHLIKTRGQQVTLRCSPKSGHDTVSWYQQALGQGPQFIFQYYEEEERQRGNFPDRFSGHQFPNYSSELNVNALLLGDSALYLCASSLKLAGVGTDTQYFGPGTRLTVL.

By its share, this clone is medium-sized. V usage is TRBV7-8 and J usage is TRBJ2-3; 14 nucleotides line up with TRBD2. Germline loops: CDR1 SGHVS, CDR2 FQNEAQ. V lost 4 bases and J lost 6; bases outside the gene matches: 9. The CDR3 runs 17 residues. The CDR3: CASSWTSGRPSGDTQYF. The CDR3 DNA sequence: TGTGCCAGCAGCTGGACTAGCGGGAGGCCATCGGGGGATACGCAGTATTTT.

The chain employs TRBV6-5 and TRBJ2-7; 8 bases fit TRBD2. After removal of 6 bases from V and 4 bases from J, the junction contained 8 bases not matched to a gene. CDR3 length equals 14 residues. Germline V gene sequence: CDR1 MNHEY, CDR2 SVGAGI. The DNA of the CDR3 is TGTGCCAGCAGCCTTAGCGGGGCGCAATACGAGCAGTACTTC. It specifies CASSLSGAQYEQYF.

The chain uses TRBV2 and TRBJ2-7, with D unresolved. The germline gives CDR1 SNHLY, CDR2 FYNNEI. The CDR3 is 12 residues long. V lost 10 bases to trimming and J lost 1 base, with 11 bases between them. The DNA of the CDR3 is TGTGCCACGGCAGGAGAGTCCTACGAGCAGTACTTC. The encoded protein is CATAGESYEQYF.

The V gene is TRBV30, the J gene TRBJ1-5; perhaps TRBD1 as D (5 bases). Trimming removed 4 bases from V and 0 bases from J, with 10 bases in between. CDR1 and CDR2 from the germline V gene are GTSNPN and SVGIG (reference sequence). The CDR3 length is 14 residues. The chain's CDR3 is CAWTETDSNQPQHF. The CDR3 DNA is TGTGCCTGGACGGAGACAGATAGCAATCAGCCCCAGCATTTT.

V is TRBV27 and J is TRBJ1-2, with 7 bases lining up with TRBD1. After removal of 6 bases from V and 8 bases from J, the junction contained 12 bases not matched to a gene. CDR3 size: 14 residues. The germline V gene encodes CDR1 MNHEY and CDR2 SMNVEV (reference sequence). CDR3 in amino acids: CASRPGGSGTGYTF. CDR3 sequence (DNA): TGTGCCAGCAGACCAGGGGGGTCGGGTACCGGCTACACCTTC.

To note about this clone: The sample has other DNA sequences that encode this CDR3 too. V usage is TRBV5-6 and J usage is TRBJ2-7; D may be TRBD1 (6 bases). The CDR3 covers 14 residues. V was clipped by 2 bases and J by 0 bases, with 9 bases between them. The germline V gene encodes CDR1 SGHDT and CDR2 YYEEEE. The CDR3 region is CASSLGGSSYEQYF. CDR3 DNA: TGTGCCAGCAGCTTAGGGGGTTCCTCCTACGAGCAGTACTTC.

This chain links TRBV7-6 with TRBJ2-3; the match to TRBD1 covers 7 bases. The CDR3 has 15 amino acids. J was trimmed by 5 bases and V by 1 base; bases with no gene match: 6. Germline V lookup: CDR1 SGHVS, CDR2 FNYEAQ. As DNA, the CDR3 is TGTGCCAGCAGCTTAGTACAGGGGTTGGGAGATACGCAGTATTTT. Protein product: CASSLVQGLGDTQYF.

V gene TRBV2 combines with J gene TRBJ1-5; 7 bases are shared with TRBD1. CDR3 length: 15 amino acids. V gave up 5 bases and J gave up 0 bases; unmatched junction bases: 4. Germline V gene data show CDR1 as SNHLY and CDR2 as FYNNEI. The CDR3 loop is CASSWTGVSNQPQHF. CDR3 bases: TGTGCCAGCAGTTGGACAGGAGTTAGCAATCAGCCCCAGCATTTT.

This clone was seen only once. The chain links TRBV9 to TRBJ2-1; D may correspond to TRBD1 or TRBD2 (6 bases each). CDR1 and CDR2 (germline): SGDLS, YYNGEE. V was cut by 0 bases and J by 6 bases, with 13 bases left in between. CDR3 length: 15 residues. The CDR3 here is CASSVDAGEVNEQFF. CDR3 sequence (DNA): TGTGCCAGCAGCGTAGACGCAGGGGAGGTCAATGAGCAGTTCTTC.

The rearrangement links TRBV4-1 to TRBJ1-1; D is unresolved. The CDR3 loop spans 13 amino acids. V lost 0 bases to trimming and J lost 1 base, with 3 bases between them. From germline, CDR1 is MGHRA and CDR2 YSYEKL. CDR3 in DNA: TGCGCCAGCAGCCAAGACAGGAACACTGAAGCTTTCTTT. Amino acid sequence: CASSQDRNTEAFF.

The chain employs TRBV21-1 and TRBJ2-2; the DNA was not used to check the table's D call, TRBD1. TRBV21-1 is shown as a pseudogene. The CDR3 has 18 residues. This CDR3 reads CASSKVPPGGAGTGELFF. DNA for the CDR3: TGTGCCAGCAGCAAAGTGCCGCCAGGGGGCGCTGGCACCGGGGAGCTGTTTTTT.

In this sample, this clone turned up a few times. CDR3 region: CASWMGPMNTEAFF. The DNA for the CDR3 is TGTGCCAGCTGGATGGGCCCGATGAACACTGAAGCTTTCTTT. J is TRBJ1-1 and V is TRBV6-5; no clear D gene. CDR3 size: 14 residues. Trimming took 8 bases from V and 0 from J, leaving 13 bases between them. CDR1 MNHEY and CDR2 SVGAGI come from the germline V gene.

This clone has only one observation. The chain joins TRBV7-3 to TRBJ2-3; TRBD2 matches at 10 bases. Germline V lookup: CDR1 SGHTA, CDR2 FQGTGA. Trimming at V came to 4 bases and at J to 2 bases, leaving 3 bases not matched to a gene. The CDR3 runs to 15 residues. DNA for the CDR3: TGTGCCAGCAGCTCACTAGCGGGGTCCACAGATACGCAGTATTTT. Protein sequence: CASSSLAGSTDTQYF.

This chain uses TRBV5-8 with TRBJ2-2, with D perhaps TRBD1 (5 bases). CDR3 size: 15 residues. V was pared by 2 bases and J by 7 bases, with 15 bases between. CDR1 SGHTS and CDR2 YDEGEE come from the germline V gene. CDR3 DNA sequence: TGTGCCAGCAGCTTTGGGGCAGGGTCCGGCGGGGAGCTGTTTTTT. Translation: CASSFGAGSGGELFF.

The chain employs TRBV19 and TRBJ1-2; possible D gene TRBD1, 6 bases. Trimming removed 5 bases at V and 0 bases at J, with 19 bases between. The germline V gene has CDR1 LNHDA and CDR2 SQIVND (reference sequence). This CDR3 comprises 17 residues. Here the CDR3 reads CASSPNAPAGANYGYTF. CDR3 nucleotide sequence: TGTGCCAGTAGTCCTAATGCCCCCGCAGGGGCTAACTATGGCTACACCTTC.

V is TRBV28 and J is TRBJ2-7; either TRBD1 or TRBD2 may fit D (5 bases each). Trimming left V 6 bases short and J 6 bases short, with 18 bases between. Germline CDR1 reads MDHEN; CDR2 reads SYDVKM. This CDR3 region has 14 residues. The CDR3 here is CASRHRDPRGEQYF. The CDR3 DNA reads as TGTGCCAGCAGACACCGGGACCCTCGCGGCGAGCAGTACTTC.

This chain joins TRBV4-2 and TRBJ1-3; TRBD1 matches at 9 bases. The CDR3 loop spans 15 amino acids. Trimming took 0 bases from V and 14 from J; bases not matched to a gene: 11. Germline loops: CDR1 LGHNA, CDR2 YNFKEQ. The CDR3 region has the DNA TGTGCCAGCAGCCAAGAGACCGGGACAGGGTGGGTTTTATATTTT. It is translated as CASSQETGTGWVLYF.

The CDR3 here is CASTADTTSGNTIYF. The DNA for the CDR3 is TGTGCCAGTACCGCGGACACCACCTCTGGAAACACCATATATTTT. The chain has TRBV19 and TRBJ1-3, with D possibly TRBD1 on 5 matching bases. Germline V gene sequence: CDR1 LNHDA, CDR2 SQIVND (reference sequence). V dropped 7 bases and J dropped 0 bases, with 13 bases sitting between them. The CDR3 is 15 residues long.

The J gene is TRBJ2-1, the V gene TRBV11-2, with 14 positions matching TRBD2. Per germline, CDR1 SGHAT and CDR2 FQNNGV. J lost 0 bases, V lost 4 bases, and 2 bases had no gene match. The CDR3 is made up of 17 amino acids. The CDR3 DNA is TGTGCCAGCAGCTCCGGGACTAGCGGGAGCTCCTACAATGAGCAGTTCTTC. Its protein is CASSSGTSGSSYNEQFF.

V usage is TRBV4-1 and J usage is TRBJ1-2; 7 bases fit TRBD1. The CDR3 is made up of 19 amino acids. V was clipped by 1 base and J by 2 bases; unmatched bases: 16. CDR1 MGHRA and CDR2 YSYEKL come from the germline V gene. Here the CDR3 reads CASSQVGLWDREENYGYTF. CDR3 coding DNA: TGCGCCAGCAGCCAAGTCGGGCTTTGGGACAGAGAAGAAAACTATGGCTACACCTTC.

This chain joins TRBV19 and TRBJ1-2, with a possible D match to TRBD1 (6 bases). This CDR3 is 13 amino acids long. Trimming cost V 3 bases and J 6 bases, with 11 bases left between them. Germline assignment: CDR1 LNHDA and CDR2 SQIVND (reference sequence). The CDR3 region has the DNA TGTGCCAGTAGTATCGGACAGCTAAATGGCTACACCTTC. Encoded protein: CASSIGQLNGYTF.

This chain joins TRBV6-1 and TRBJ2-5, with D possibly being TRBD1 (6 bases). This CDR3 comprises 17 residues. CDR1 is MNHNS, CDR2 SASEGT, per germline. V gave up 4 bases and J gave up 2 bases, with 20 bases separating them. The CDR3 region has the DNA TGTGCCAGCAGTGCCCGGGACACAAAATCCCTACAAGAGACCCAGTACTTC. Translation: CASSARDTKSLQETQYF.

The chain employs TRBV5-6 and TRBJ1-2; D perhaps matches TRBD1 (5 bases). The CDR3 is 16 amino acids. Per the germline V gene, CDR1 is SGHDT and CDR2 is YYEEEE. V was trimmed by 2 bases and J by 4 bases, leaving 18 bases between them. The CDR3 bases are TGTGCCAGCAGCTTTTGGGGCAGATATCCCACCTATGGCTACACCTTC. It encodes CASSFWGRYPTYGYTF.

This clone was picked up a small number of times. The chain recombines TRBV25-1 with TRBJ2-7; D is undetermined. The CDR3 totals 10 residues. The germline V gene encodes CDR1 MGHDK and CDR2 SYGVNS. Between the trimmed V and J ends, which lost 8 bases and 6 bases, there was a span of 8 bases. The CDR3 coding sequence is TGTGCCAGCGGTAGCAGCGAGCAGTACTTC. This encodes CASGSSEQYF.

The CDR3 is CASSSTGGDTEAFF. CDR3 nucleotide sequence: TGTGCCAGCAGCTCCACCGGGGGGGACACTGAAGCTTTCTTT. V is TRBV7-3 and J is TRBJ1-1; tentatively, D is TRBD1 (5 bases). This CDR3 has 14 amino acids. Trimming took off 4 bases at V and 3 bases at J, with 12 bases between the two ends. Per the germline V gene, CDR1 is SGHTA and CDR2 is FQGTGA.